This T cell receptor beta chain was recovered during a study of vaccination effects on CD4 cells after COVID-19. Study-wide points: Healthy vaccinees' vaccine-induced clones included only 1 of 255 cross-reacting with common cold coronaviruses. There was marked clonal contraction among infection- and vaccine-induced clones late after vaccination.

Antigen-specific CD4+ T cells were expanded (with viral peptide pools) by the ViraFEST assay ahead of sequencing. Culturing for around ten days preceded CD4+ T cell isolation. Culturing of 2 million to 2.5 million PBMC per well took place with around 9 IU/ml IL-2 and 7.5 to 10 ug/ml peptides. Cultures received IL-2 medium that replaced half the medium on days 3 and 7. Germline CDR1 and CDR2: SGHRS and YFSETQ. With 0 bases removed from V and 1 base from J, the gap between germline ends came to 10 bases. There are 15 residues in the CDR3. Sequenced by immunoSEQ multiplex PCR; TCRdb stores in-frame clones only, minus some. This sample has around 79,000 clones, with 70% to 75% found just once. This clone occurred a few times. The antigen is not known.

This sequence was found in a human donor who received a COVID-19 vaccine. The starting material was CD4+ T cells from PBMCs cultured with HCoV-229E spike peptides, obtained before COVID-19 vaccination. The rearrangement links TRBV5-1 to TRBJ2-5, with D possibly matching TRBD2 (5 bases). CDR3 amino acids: CASSLGPSGQETQYF. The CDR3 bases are TGCGCCAGCAGCTTGGGGCCCAGCGGCCAAGAGACCCAGTACTTC. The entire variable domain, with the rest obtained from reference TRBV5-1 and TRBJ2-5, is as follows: KAGVTQTPRYLIKTRGQQVTLSCSPISGHRSVSWYQQTPGQGLQFLFEYFSETQRNKGNFPGRFSGRQFSNSRSEMNVSTLELGDSALYLCASSLGPSGQETQYFGPGTRLLVL.